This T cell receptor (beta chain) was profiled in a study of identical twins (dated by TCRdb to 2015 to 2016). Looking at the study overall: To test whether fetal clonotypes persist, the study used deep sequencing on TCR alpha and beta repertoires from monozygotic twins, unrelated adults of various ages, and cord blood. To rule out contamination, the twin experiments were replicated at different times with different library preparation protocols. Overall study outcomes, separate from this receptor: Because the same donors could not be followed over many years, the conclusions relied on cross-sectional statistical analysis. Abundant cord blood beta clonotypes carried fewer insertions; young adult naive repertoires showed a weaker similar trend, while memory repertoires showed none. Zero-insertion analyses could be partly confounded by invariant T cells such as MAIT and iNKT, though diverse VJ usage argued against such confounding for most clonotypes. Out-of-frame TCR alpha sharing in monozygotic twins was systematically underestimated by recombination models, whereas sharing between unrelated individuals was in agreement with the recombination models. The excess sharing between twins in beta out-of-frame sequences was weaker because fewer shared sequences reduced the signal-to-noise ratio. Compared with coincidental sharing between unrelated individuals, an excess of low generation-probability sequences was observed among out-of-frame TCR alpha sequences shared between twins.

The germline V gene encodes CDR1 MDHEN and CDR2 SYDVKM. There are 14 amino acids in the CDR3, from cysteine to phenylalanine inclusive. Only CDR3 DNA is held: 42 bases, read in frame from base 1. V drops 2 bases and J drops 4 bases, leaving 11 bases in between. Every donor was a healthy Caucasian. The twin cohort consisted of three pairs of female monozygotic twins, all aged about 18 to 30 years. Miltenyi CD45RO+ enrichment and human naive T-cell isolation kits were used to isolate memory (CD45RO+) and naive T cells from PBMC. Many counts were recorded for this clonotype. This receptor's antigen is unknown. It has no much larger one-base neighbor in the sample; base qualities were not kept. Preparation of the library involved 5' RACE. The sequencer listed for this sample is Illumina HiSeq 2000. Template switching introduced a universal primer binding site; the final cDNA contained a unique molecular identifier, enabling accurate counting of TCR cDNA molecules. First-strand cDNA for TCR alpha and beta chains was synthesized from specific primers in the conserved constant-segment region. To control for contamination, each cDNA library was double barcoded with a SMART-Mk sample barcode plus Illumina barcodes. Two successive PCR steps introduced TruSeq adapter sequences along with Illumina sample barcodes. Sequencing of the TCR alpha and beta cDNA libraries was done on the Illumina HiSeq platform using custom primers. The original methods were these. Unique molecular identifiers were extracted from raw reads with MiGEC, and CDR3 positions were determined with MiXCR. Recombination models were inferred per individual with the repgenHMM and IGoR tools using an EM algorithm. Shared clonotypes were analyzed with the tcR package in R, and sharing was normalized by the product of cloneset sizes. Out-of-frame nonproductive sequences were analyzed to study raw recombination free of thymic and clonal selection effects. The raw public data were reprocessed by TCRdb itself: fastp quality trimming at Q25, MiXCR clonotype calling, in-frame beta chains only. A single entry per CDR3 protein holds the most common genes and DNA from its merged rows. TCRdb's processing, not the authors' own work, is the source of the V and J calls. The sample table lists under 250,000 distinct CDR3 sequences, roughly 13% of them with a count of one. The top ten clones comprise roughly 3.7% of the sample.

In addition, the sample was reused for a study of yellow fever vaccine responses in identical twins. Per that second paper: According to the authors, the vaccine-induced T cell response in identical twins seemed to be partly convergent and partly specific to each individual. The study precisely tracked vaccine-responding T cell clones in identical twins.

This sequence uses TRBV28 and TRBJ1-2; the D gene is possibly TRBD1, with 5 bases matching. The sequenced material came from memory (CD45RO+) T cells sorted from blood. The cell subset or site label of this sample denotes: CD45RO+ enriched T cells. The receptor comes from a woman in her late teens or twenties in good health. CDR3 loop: CASSLDSLGYGYTF. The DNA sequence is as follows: TGTGCCAGCAGTTTAGACAGCCTAGGCTATGGCTACACCTTC.